Detailed here is one T cell receptor beta chain. The sample originates from a study of blood T cell repertoires in COVID-19. The CDR3 spans 12 residues. V shed 8 bases and J shed 5 bases, with 13 bases lying between them. Per the study methods: Nucleated cell counts were estimated from reference gene primer amplification. The table came from immunoSEQ multiplex PCR; TCRdb's copy has only in-frame clones and leaves some out. V, J and clone size are taken as reported in that table, and D and trimming were inferred from the DNA itself. The sample lists about 250,000 clones, about 85% occurring once. The receptor was derived from a man younger than 35 with active or convalescent COVID-19. Sequencing was done on a sample of peripheral blood. J is TRBJ2-7 and V is TRBV12-3 or TRBV12-4, with D possibly being TRBD2 (5 bases). In DNA, the CDR3 is TGTGCCAGCGAGGGAGCCGGCGACGAGCAGTACTTC. It translates to CASEGAGDEQYF.